The 20 T cell receptor beta chains below come from one sample, sequenced in a study of T cell repertoires in cytomegalovirus infection. In TCRdb, the reads were re-called with MiXCR into one record per CDR3 protein. The data contain about 900,000 distinct CDR3 sequences, around 30% of them singletons. Their antigen targets remain unknown. The sample was cultured CD8+ T cells from PBMCs, taken from culture after CMV antigen stimulation. The receptors shown here come from a human donor in good health (CMV status not recorded). Some clones in this sample may be carry-over from other donors' samples.

The J gene is TRBJ2-1, the V gene TRBV10-3; TRBD1 might be the D (6 bases). V was shortened by 6 bases and J by 0 bases, with 9 bases between the two germline ends. The CDR3 covers 14 residues. Germline V gene sequence: CDR1 ENHRY, CDR2 SYGVKD. CDR3 sequence reads: CAISDRSSYNEQFF. Written as DNA, the CDR3 is TGTGCCATCAGCGACAGGAGCTCCTACAATGAGCAGTTCTTC.

This clonotype was seen only a few times. The chain has TRBV12-3 or TRBV12-4 and TRBJ2-1, with 7 bases that match TRBD2. The CDR3 has 10 residues. V shed 8 bases and J 12 bases; nucleotides not matched to a gene: 4. This chain's CDR3 is CASGGGGQFF. The DNA for the CDR3 is TGTGCCAGCGGTGGGGGGGGGCAGTTCTTC.

The chain carries TRBV7-6 and TRBJ2-2; weak D call: TRBD2 (6 bases). The germline V and J ends were trimmed by 2 bases and 5 bases, with 18 bases remaining between them. Per germline, CDR1 SGHVS and CDR2 FNYEAQ. The CDR3 is 17 amino acids. CDR3 sequence reads: CASSLSSSEGSTGELFF. The CDR3 nucleotides read TGTGCCAGCAGCTTAAGCAGCTCGGAGGGGTCGACCGGGGAGCTGTTTTTT.

This clonotype showed up many times. The genes are TRBV7-2 and TRBJ2-1; D not resolved. V lost 2 bases and J lost 3, with 14 bases in between. This CDR3 has 16 residues. Germline lookup yields CDR1 SGHTA and CDR2 FQGNSA. The CDR3 reads CASSLNKVHFYNEQFF. CDR3 DNA sequence: TGTGCCAGCAGCTTAAATAAGGTCCACTTCTACAATGAGCAGTTCTTC.

This clonotype was observed many times. J is TRBJ2-7 and V is TRBV7-9, with D perhaps matching TRBD1 (5 bases). Trimming took 1 base from V and 1 from J, leaving 11 bases between them. Looked up from germline, CDR1 is SEHNR and CDR2 is FQNEAQ (reference sequence). The CDR3 consists of 15 residues. CDR3 region: CASSLESQGSYEQYV. In DNA, the CDR3 is TGTGCCAGCAGCTTAGAGTCCCAGGGATCCTACGAGCAGTACGTC.

There are many counts of this clonotype. J is TRBJ2-1 and V is TRBV6-1; 9 bases map to TRBD1. In germline, CDR1 is MNHNS, CDR2 SASEGT. The CDR3 spans 16 residues. The ends lost 6 bases at V and 1 base at J; junction bases unmatched: 7. This chain's CDR3 is CASSGQGILSYNEQFF. The CDR3 nucleotides are TGTGCCAGCAGCGGACAGGGGATCCTGTCCTACAATGAGCAGTTCTTC.

The table lists this clonotype with a few counts. The J gene is TRBJ1-1, the V gene TRBV6-5, with TRBD1 matching 8 bases. CDR3 length equals 16 residues. The germline CDR1 and CDR2 sequences are MNHEY and SVGAGI. With V trimmed by 0 bases and J by 3 bases, 6 bases remained unmatched. The CDR3 sequence: CASSYSPTGDYTEAFF. The DNA for the CDR3 is TGTGCCAGCAGTTACTCGCCGACAGGGGATTACACTGAAGCTTTCTTT.

This clonotype was recorded a few times. This chain joins TRBV12-3 or TRBV12-4 and TRBJ1-2; weak D call: TRBD1 (5 bases). The CDR3 covers 12 residues. V gave up 7 bases and J gave up 3 bases, with 9 bases separating them. The CDR3 loop is CASMGDHYGYTF. CDR3 coding DNA: TGTGCCAGCATGGGGGATCACTATGGCTACACCTTC.

In its sample, this clonotype was seen a few times. The chain uses TRBV7-8 and TRBJ2-2, with 8 bases fitting TRBD2. The CDR3 is made up of 17 amino acids. V was pared by 3 bases and J by 3 bases, with 9 bases of the junction left unmatched. The germline V gene encodes CDR1 SGHVS and CDR2 FQNEAQ. The CDR3 DNA follows: TGTGCCAGCAGCTTTCACCCGGGGGGGGAGGACACCGGGGAGCTGTTTTTT. Translation gives CASSFHPGGEDTGELFF.

This clonotype has a single count. In DNA form, the CDR3 reads TGTGCCAGCAGCCCGGGACTTCTTGAGGGCATGAACACTGAAGCTTTCTTT. Protein sequence: CASSPGLLEGMNTEAFF. This chain connects TRBV5-6 to TRBJ1-1; perhaps TRBD1 as D (5 bases). The CDR3 totals 17 residues. Trimming took off 4 bases at V and 0 bases at J, with 19 bases between the two ends. The germline gives CDR1 SGHDT, CDR2 YYEEEE.

The J gene is TRBJ2-3, the V gene TRBV12-3 or TRBV12-4; D unresolved. The CDR3 is 13 amino acids. V was pared by 6 bases and J by 4 bases, with 11 bases between. This CDR3 reads CASRPRFPDTQYF. The CDR3, as DNA: TGTGCCAGCAGACCGCGGTTCCCAGATACGCAGTATTTT.

Comments on this clonotype: This clone may be a read error of a much larger clone one base away. The chain has TRBV7-6 and TRBJ1-2; possibly TRBD1 for D (5 bases). The CDR3 spans 13 residues. Germline CDR1 reads SGHVS; CDR2 reads FNYEAQ. The CDR3: CVSSSPGSEGYTF. CDR3 bases: TGTGTCAGCAGCTCACCAGGGTCTGAAGGCTACACCTTC. Full variable domain (rest looked up from reference TRBV7-6 and TRBJ1-2): GAGVSQSPRYKVTKRGQDVALRCDPISGHVSLYWYRQALGQGPEFLTYFNYEAQQDKSGLPNDRFSAERPEGSISTLTIQRTEQRDSAMYRCVSSSPGSEGYTFGSGTRLTVV.

The rearrangement uses TRBV7-3 and TRBJ2-2, with 8 bases identical to TRBD1. Germline V gene lookup returns CDR1 SGHTA and CDR2 FQGTGA. The CDR3 runs to 15 residues. The V and J ends lost 4 bases and 6 bases, in that order; junction bases with no gene match: 7. CDR3 residues: CASSSGQGVAGELFF. The DNA of the CDR3 is TGTGCCAGCAGCTCCGGACAGGGAGTAGCCGGGGAGCTGTTTTTT.

The rearrangement joins TRBV6-6 to TRBJ2-1, with a possible D match to TRBD2 (7 bases). Germline V gives CDR1 MNHNY, CDR2 SVGAGI (reference sequence). This CDR3 contains 14 residues. V lost 5 bases and J 8 bases, leaving 16 bases between the germline ends. CDR3 sequence reads: CASSHYQGRDEQFF. CDR3 in DNA: TGTGCCAGCAGTCACTACCAGGGGAGGGATGAGCAGTTCTTC.

This clonotype was observed many times. The rearrangement joins TRBV6-1 to TRBJ2-5; D call uncertain. Trimming shortened V by 5 bases and J by 0 bases, and 7 bases separated the two germline ends. From germline, CDR1 is MNHNS and CDR2 SASEGT. This CDR3 has 13 amino acids. CDR3 protein: CASSQMYQETQYF. CDR3 nucleotide sequence: TGTGCCAGCAGTCAGATGTACCAAGAGACCCAGTACTTC.

The chain has TRBV7-4 and TRBJ2-7; maybe TRBD2 (7 bases). There are 14 residues in the CDR3. Trimming pared 5 bases from V and 3 bases from J, leaving 14 bases between. CDR1 and CDR2 from the germline V gene are SGHVT and SQSDAQ. CDR3 sequence reads: CASSPGAGHYEQYF. The CDR3 DNA reads TGTGCCAGCAGCCCCGGAGCGGGACACTACGAGCAGTACTTC.

CDR3 amino acids: CASSRGAGRDEQYF. In DNA form, the CDR3 reads TGCGCCAGCAGCCGAGGCGCAGGGAGAGACGAGCAGTACTTC. The chain is built from TRBV5-1 and TRBJ2-7, with D possibly being TRBD1 or TRBD2 (5 bases each). Trimming cost V 4 bases and J 5 bases, with 16 bases left between them. Germline V gene data show CDR1 as SGHRS and CDR2 as YFSETQ. CDR3 size: 14 residues.

The chain carries TRBV7-6 and TRBJ2-7, with D uncertain. The CDR3 has 11 residues. CDR1 is SGHVS and CDR2 is FNYEAQ in the germline V gene. The germline V and J ends were trimmed by 8 bases and 3 bases, with 8 bases remaining between them. CDR3 in DNA: TGTGCCAGCTTGTTAGGCTACGAGCAGTACTTC. Its protein is CASLLGYEQYF.

This chain joins TRBV6-5 and TRBJ2-7; 8 bases match TRBD1. Per germline, CDR1 MNHEY and CDR2 SVGAGI. The CDR3 is made up of 12 amino acids. The J segment lost 7 bases and the V segment lost 10 bases, leaving 9 bases of the junction unmatched. For the CDR3, the DNA is TGTGCCACCGGCGTGACAGGGGATGAGCAGTACTTC. Protein: CATGVTGDEQYF.

This clonotype was picked up many times. The V gene is TRBV7-2, the J gene TRBJ2-5; TRBD2 matches at 7 bases. This CDR3 region has 14 residues. CDR1 is SGHTA and CDR2 is FQGNSA in the germline V gene. The ends lost 7 bases at V and 5 bases at J; junction bases unmatched: 10. Written as DNA, the CDR3 is TGTGCCAGCACTCTGTGGGGAGGGACTGAGACCCAGTACTTC. It translates to CASTLWGGTETQYF.